The 17 T cell receptor beta chains below all came from one sample that was sequenced in a study of blood T cell repertoires in COVID-19. Libraries were prepared by immunoSEQ multiplex PCR; TCRdb keeps only in-frame clonotypes and omits some of them. The sample lists almost 30,000 clones, 65% to 70% seen once, with less than 20% in the top ten. The sequencing input was peripheral blood. The receptors shown here come from a human donor in a cohort sampled during active COVID-19.

V is TRBV9 and J is TRBJ2-7; no reliable D call. Germline lookup yields CDR1 SGDLS and CDR2 YYNGEE. The CDR3 covers 13 residues. Between the trimmed V and J ends, which lost 2 bases and 0 bases, there was a span of 6 bases. In DNA, the CDR3 is TGTGCCAGCAGCGTTGCCGGCTCCTACGAGCAGTACTTC. This gives the protein CASSVAGSYEQYF.

The chain combines TRBV27 with TRBJ1-5; D may be TRBD1 (6 bases). The germline V gene encodes CDR1 MNHEY and CDR2 SMNVEV (reference sequence). The length of the CDR3 is 16 residues. V dropped 1 base and J dropped 1 base, with 11 bases sitting between them. This CDR3 reads CASSLWGRGSNQPQHF. The DNA of the CDR3 is TGTGCCAGCAGTTTATGGGGGCGAGGGAGCAATCAGCCCCAGCATTTT.

V is TRBV7-2 and J is TRBJ2-7; possible D gene TRBD2, 6 bases. The CDR3 contains 15 residues. V was shortened by 3 bases and J by 3 bases, with 15 bases between the two germline ends. Germline CDR1 reads SGHTA; CDR2 reads FQGNSA. DNA of the CDR3: TGTGCCAGCAGCTTCCCGGGAGCGCGTCGCTACGAGCAGTACTTC. Translation: CASSFPGARRYEQYF.

The CDR3: CASSQASPYSSYNSPLHF. The CDR3 coding sequence is TGCGCCAGCAGCCAAGCGTCGCCATACAGCTCCTATAATTCACCCCTCCACTTT. The gene calls are TRBV4-1 and TRBJ1-6; no clear D gene. The CDR3 extends over 18 amino acids. Trimming pared 1 base from V and 0 bases from J, leaving 13 bases between. Germline-derived CDR1 and CDR2 are MGHRA and YSYEKL.

The chain carries TRBV28 and TRBJ2-5; D is unclear. Per germline, CDR1 MDHEN and CDR2 SYDVKM. The CDR3 has 13 residues. Deletions cut 6 bases from V and 4 bases from J, with 12 bases between. The CDR3 nucleotides read TGTGCCAGCAGAGGTGGGCAACGAGAGACCCAGTACTTC. Protein product: CASRGGQRETQYF.

The V and J genes are TRBV19 and TRBJ1-1; 7 nucleotides agree with TRBD1. Germline values: CDR1 LNHDA, CDR2 SQIVND (reference sequence). This CDR3 comprises 16 residues. Losses at the gene ends were 6 bases for V and 5 bases for J; bases not matched to a gene: 15. CDR3 DNA: TGTGCCAGTAGACCCCAGAGGGGGCGCACCCAGACTGAAGCTTTCTTT. Translation: CASRPQRGRTQTEAFF.

This clone was recorded a few times. The V and J genes are TRBV10-3 and TRBJ2-1, with TRBD2 identical over 7 bases. Germline lookup yields CDR1 ENHRY and CDR2 SYGVKD. This CDR3 region has 17 residues. The V gene end was trimmed by 0 bases and the J gene end by 3 bases; junction bases not matched to a gene: 8. CDR3 amino acids: CAISESVGGSFYNEQFF. The CDR3 DNA reads as TGTGCCATCAGTGAGTCCGTAGGCGGGAGCTTCTACAATGAGCAGTTCTTC.

The V call is TRBV28, the J call TRBJ2-2; 7 bases are shared with TRBD1. V lost 5 bases to trimming and J lost 1 base; unmatched junction nucleotides: 4. The germline gives CDR1 MDHEN, CDR2 SYDVKM. CDR3 size: 15 residues. In nucleotides, the CDR3 is TGTGCCAGCAGTCGAGGGGACAGGAACACCGGGGAGCTGTTTTTT. Residues: CASSRGDRNTGELFF.

This chain uses TRBV9 with TRBJ2-5; TRBD2 aligns across 10 bases. After removal of 5 bases from V and 9 bases from J, the junction contained 7 bases not matched to a gene. In germline, CDR1 is SGDLS, CDR2 YYNGEE. CDR3 size: 13 residues. DNA for the CDR3: TGTGCCAGCAGTCCACTAGCGGGATGGGCCCAGTACTTC. Translated: CASSPLAGWAQYF.

This rearrangement joins TRBV5-1 to TRBJ1-1, with unresolved D. CDR3 length: 13 amino acids. Looked up from germline, CDR1 is SGHRS and CDR2 is YFSETQ. V lost 2 bases to trimming and J lost 1 base, with 6 bases between them. CDR3 sequence reads: CASSFGGNTEAFF. For the CDR3, the DNA is TGCGCCAGCAGCTTTGGCGGGAACACTGAAGCTTTCTTT.

The chain has TRBV6-5 and TRBJ1-2; 9 nucleotides agree with TRBD1. V shed 6 bases and J 10 bases; nucleotides not matched to a gene: 9. The CDR3 covers 13 residues. Germline V gene data show CDR1 as MNHEY and CDR2 as SVGAGI. CDR3 sequence reads: CASRTGTGNAYTF. CDR3 DNA sequence: TGTGCCAGCAGAACCGGGACAGGGAATGCCTACACCTTC.

This rearrangement joins TRBV28 to TRBJ2-2; TRBD1 matches 10 bases. The CDR3 sequence is 14 residues long. J was trimmed by 4 bases and V by 7 bases; bases with no gene match: 3. Germline V gene sequence: CDR1 MDHEN, CDR2 SYDVKM. CDR3 bases: TGTGCCAGCAACGGACAGGGGGGCACCGGGGAGCTGTTTTTT. This translates into CASNGQGGTGELFF. Drawing the rest from reference TRBV28 and TRBJ2-2, the complete variable domain is DVKVTQSSRYLVKRTGEKVFLECVQDMDHENMFWYRQDPGLGLRLIYFSYDVKMKEKGDIPEGYSVSREKKERFSLILESASTNQTSMYLCASNGQGGTGELFFGEGSRLTVL.

The V call is TRBV15, the J call TRBJ1-1; TRBD1 agrees at 8 bases. The CDR3 totals 16 residues. After removal of 0 bases from V and 4 bases from J, the junction contained 7 bases not matched to a gene. Germline loops: CDR1 LNHNV, CDR2 YYDKDF (reference sequence). In DNA form, the CDR3 reads TGTGCCACCAGCAGAGATATCGTACAGGGGGTCACTGAAGCTTTCTTT. It is translated as CATSRDIVQGVTEAFF.

The V gene is TRBV5-7, the J gene TRBJ1-1; TRBD1 matches 7 bases. TRBV5-7 is flagged as an ORF with uncertain function. Germline trimming cut 4 bases from V and 6 bases from J; bases unmatched to any gene: 12. The length of the CDR3 is 15 residues. CDR3 sequence (DNA): TGTGCCAGCAGCCATCGGACAGGTTGTAACGCTGAAGCTTTCTTT. The encoded protein is CASSHRTGCNAEAFF.

The chain recombines TRBV2 with TRBJ2-5; 8 bases agree with TRBD2. With V trimmed by 6 bases and J by 5 bases, 11 bases remained unmatched. This CDR3 is built from 15 residues. Germline values: CDR1 SNHLY, CDR2 FYNNEI. Written as DNA, the CDR3 is TGTGCCAGCAGAGGGGGAGCGGGAGTTGGGGAGACCCAGTACTTC. Amino acid sequence: CASRGGAGVGETQYF.

V gene TRBV27 combines with J gene TRBJ2-7; D possibly corresponds to TRBD2 (5 bases). This CDR3 is 16 amino acids long. The V gene lost 4 bases and the J gene lost 6 bases, with 22 bases spanning the gap. Germline CDR1 is MNHEY and CDR2 is SMNVEV (reference sequence). CDR3 nucleotides: TGTGCCAGCAGTTCCCCGCCGGGCGGAGGACTCGGCGAGCAGTACTTC. Translated: CASSSPPGGGLGEQYF.

The chain carries TRBV4-2 and TRBJ1-2, with a tentative D call TRBD1 (6 bases). V lost 0 bases to trimming and J lost 8 bases, with 16 bases between them. CDR3 size: 15 residues. Germline loops: CDR1 LGHNA, CDR2 YNFKEQ. The CDR3 loop is CASSQEIRGTGGYTF. CDR3 DNA sequence: TGTGCCAGCAGCCAAGAGATAAGGGGGACGGGGGGCTACACCTTC.